These 17 T cell receptor beta chains were all obtained from the same sample, sequenced in a study of CD8 T cells in Susac syndrome. RNA amounts of about 0.5 to 1 ug underwent reverse transcription with random hexamers. TCRdb reprocessed the immunoSEQ multiplex PCR reads with MiXCR, giving one entry per CDR3 protein. The table records 180,000 or so distinct CDR3 sequences, just under 95% of them present only once. The sample taken for sequencing was CD4+ T cells from PBMCs. Receptors were obtained from a human donor with Susac syndrome.

This chain connects TRBV2 to TRBJ2-5; D may be TRBD1 (6 bases). Trimming cost V 4 bases and J 1 base, with 7 bases left between them. Germline V gene sequence: CDR1 SNHLY, CDR2 FYNNEI. The CDR3 is 13 amino acids. CDR3 nucleotide sequence: TGTGCCAGCAGTGTGGACAGCCAAGAGACCCAGTACTTC. Translation: CASSVDSQETQYF.

The chain carries TRBV7-2 and TRBJ1-5, with a tentative D call TRBD1 (6 bases). V lost 2 bases to trimming and J lost 4 bases, with 9 bases between them. This CDR3 contains 14 residues. CDR1 SGHTA and CDR2 FQGNSA come from the germline V gene. CDR3 coding DNA: TGTGCCAGCAGCTTATTGGGGGCGAATCAGCCCCAGCATTTT. It encodes CASSLLGANQPQHF.

The chain carries TRBV19 and TRBJ2-3, with 7 bases fitting TRBD2. This CDR3 region has 18 residues. The V and J ends lost 0 bases and 3 bases, in that order; junction bases with no gene match: 12. CDR1 and CDR2 (germline): LNHDA, SQIVND (reference sequence). In DNA, the CDR3 is TGTGCCAGTAGTATAGATCGATCTGCTAGCGGTAAGACAGATACGCAGTATTTT. It specifies CASSIDRSASGKTDTQYF.

This chain uses TRBV5-1 with TRBJ2-7, with 8 bases aligning to TRBD1. The CDR3 runs 14 residues. J lost 2 bases, V lost 1 base, and 2 bases had no gene match. Germline CDR1 and CDR2: SGHRS and YFSETQ. This chain's CDR3 is CASSLKQGAYEQYF. As DNA, the CDR3 is TGCGCCAGCAGCTTGAAACAGGGGGCCTACGAGCAGTACTTC.

This CDR3 is CSARSASGINEQYF. The CDR3 nucleotides are TGCAGTGCTAGATCCGCTAGCGGGATCAACGAGCAGTACTTC. The rearrangement joins TRBV20-1 to TRBJ2-7; 9 bases are a match to TRBD2. The CDR3 is 14 amino acids. Germline CDR1 reads DFQATT; CDR2 reads SNEGSKA (reference sequence). Germline trimming cut 2 bases from V and 5 bases from J; bases unmatched to any gene: 7.

The chain has TRBV27 and TRBJ1-2; maybe TRBD1 (6 bases). The V end lost 6 bases, the J end lost 6 bases, and 14 bases lay between the germline ends. Germline V gene data show CDR1 as MNHEY and CDR2 as SMNVEV (reference sequence). This CDR3 has 13 amino acids. This CDR3 reads CASRPQGIDGYTF. CDR3 sequence (DNA): TGTGCCAGCAGGCCACAGGGAATCGATGGCTACACCTTC.

CDR3 nucleotides: TGTGCCAGCAGCCAAGTTTGGGGGGAGGAAGGCTACACCTTC. Its translation is CASSQVWGEEGYTF. This chain links TRBV28 with TRBJ1-2; D is perhaps TRBD1 (5 bases). The CDR3 runs 14 residues. The V gene's germline CDR1 is MDHEN and CDR2 SYDVKM. The ends were cut back, 6 bases at V and 8 bases at J, with 19 bases in the middle.

The chain couples TRBV5-4 to TRBJ2-5, with D perhaps given as TRBD1 or TRBD2 (5 bases each). There are 16 residues in the CDR3. Germline V lookup: CDR1 SGHNT, CDR2 YYREEE (reference sequence). V was shortened by 2 bases and J by 3 bases, with 17 bases between the two germline ends. The CDR3 coding sequence is TGTGCCAGCAGCTTCCCCCCCCGGGACGGAAAAGAGACCCAGTACTTC. Its protein is CASSFPPRDGKETQYF.

V and J are TRBV9 and TRBJ1-4; a weak D match, TRBD1 (6 bases). Between the trimmed V and J ends, which lost 0 bases and 0 bases, there was a span of 15 bases. This CDR3 has 18 amino acids. The germline CDR1 and CDR2 sequences are SGDLS and YYNGEE. The CDR3 is CASSVDMDSPATNEKLFF. The CDR3 region has the DNA TGTGCCAGCAGCGTAGATATGGACAGCCCCGCAACTAATGAAAAACTGTTTTTT.

The count of this clonotype is one. The chain combines TRBV19 with TRBJ1-1, with unresolved D. Germline V gives CDR1 LNHDA, CDR2 SQIVND (reference sequence). This CDR3 spans 14 amino acids. V lost 3 bases to trimming and J lost 4 bases, with 12 bases between them. CDR3 coding DNA: TGTGCCAGTAGTATCGATCGGATGAGCACTGAAGCTTTCTTT. It is translated as CASSIDRMSTEAFF.

This chain joins TRBV18 and TRBJ2-7; D unresolved. Germline CDR1 and CDR2: KGHSH and LQKENI. V lost 2 bases and J 2 bases, leaving 13 bases between the germline ends. The CDR3 loop spans 15 amino acids. In nucleotides, the CDR3 is TGTGCCAGCTCACCAGGTTGGTACAGTGCCTACGAGCAGTACTTC. Protein: CASSPGWYSAYEQYF. Drawing the rest from reference TRBV18 and TRBJ2-7, the complete variable domain is NAGVMQNPRHLVRRRGQEARLRCSPMKGHSHVYWYRQLPEEGLKFMVYLQKENIIDESGMPKERFSAEFPKEGPSILRIQQVVRGDSAAYFCASSPGWYSAYEQYFGPGTRLTVT.

This chain connects TRBV2 to TRBJ2-1; tentative D call: TRBD2 (5 bases). This CDR3 comprises 13 residues. In germline, CDR1 is SNHLY, CDR2 FYNNEI. Trimming took off 6 bases at V and 5 bases at J, with 11 bases between the two ends. The CDR3 reads CASRGDSDNEQFF. CDR3 in DNA: TGTGCCAGCAGGGGAGACTCAGACAATGAGCAGTTCTTC. Variable domain in full (rest from reference TRBV2 and TRBJ2-1): EPEVTQTPSHQVTQMGQEVILRCVPISNHLYFYWYRQILGQKVEFLVSFYNNEISEKSEIFDDQFSVERPDGSNFTLKIRSTKLEDSAMYFCASRGDSDNEQFFGPGTRLTVL.

The chain has TRBV20-1 and TRBJ2-3; 11 bases align to TRBD2. Germline CDR1 reads DFQATT; CDR2 reads SNEGSKA (reference sequence). This CDR3 spans 15 amino acids. V lost 3 bases and J lost 5; bases outside the gene matches: 7. Here the CDR3 DNA reads TGCAGTGCTAGTTCGACTAGCGGGGAGCAAGATACGCAGTATTTT. Translation: CSASSTSGEQDTQYF.

The rearrangement joins TRBV4-1 to TRBJ2-7, with 12 bases fitting TRBD2. The CDR3 covers 16 residues. Germline V gene data show CDR1 as MGHRA and CDR2 as YSYEKL. The junction had 5 bases not matched to a gene; V was cut back by 4 bases and J by 1 base. CDR3 protein: CASSRETSGGSYEQYF. The CDR3 nucleotides are TGCGCCAGCAGCCGCGAGACTAGCGGGGGATCCTACGAGCAGTACTTC.

V usage is TRBV4-1 and J usage is TRBJ2-1, with a tentative D call TRBD1 (5 bases). Trimming shortened V by 2 bases and J by 7 bases, and 15 bases separated the two germline ends. This CDR3 spans 15 amino acids. Per the germline V gene, CDR1 is MGHRA and CDR2 is YSYEKL. This chain's CDR3 is CASSQPRARNNEQFF. CDR3 sequence (DNA): TGCGCCAGCAGCCAACCCAGGGCGCGGAATAATGAGCAGTTCTTC.

V gene TRBV19 combines with J gene TRBJ2-3; weak D call: TRBD2 (5 bases). Trimming stripped 6 bases from V and 1 base from J, with 8 bases between. CDR1 LNHDA and CDR2 SQIVND come from the germline V gene (reference sequence). This CDR3 contains 13 residues. Here the CDR3 DNA reads TGTGCCAGTAGGAACGGGGGCACAGATACGCAGTATTTT. The encoded protein is CASRNGGTDTQYF.

About this clonotype itself: At one end the junction does not follow the germline gene, possibly because of a read error. The J gene is TRBJ2-7, the V gene TRBV28, with TRBD2 identical over 10 bases. The CDR3 runs 16 residues. CDR1 and CDR2 (germline): MDHEN, SYDVKM. CDR3 bases: TGTGCCAGCAGCTTATTGTTCAGCGGGAGGGTTTACGAGCAGTACTTC. Residues: CASSLLFSGRVYEQYF.